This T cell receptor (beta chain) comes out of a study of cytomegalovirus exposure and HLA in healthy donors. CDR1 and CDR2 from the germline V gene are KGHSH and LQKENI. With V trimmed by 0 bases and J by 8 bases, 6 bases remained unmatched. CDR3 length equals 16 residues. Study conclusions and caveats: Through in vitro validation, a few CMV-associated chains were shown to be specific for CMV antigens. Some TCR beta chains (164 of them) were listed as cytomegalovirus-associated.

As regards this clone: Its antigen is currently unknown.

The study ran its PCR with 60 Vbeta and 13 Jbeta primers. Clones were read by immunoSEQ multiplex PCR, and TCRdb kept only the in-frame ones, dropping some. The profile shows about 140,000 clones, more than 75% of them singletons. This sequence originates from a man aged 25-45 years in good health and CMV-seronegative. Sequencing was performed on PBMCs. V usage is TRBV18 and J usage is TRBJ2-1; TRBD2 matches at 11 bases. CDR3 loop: CASSPPSGRAYDEQFF. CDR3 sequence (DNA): TGTGCCAGCTCACCACCTAGCGGGAGGGCTTACGATGAGCAGTTCTTC.